This TCR beta chain was retrieved from a study of blood T cell repertoires in COVID-19. Across the whole study: Acute and convalescent COVID-19 samples came from the United States, Italy and Spain.

In the original analysis: Reference gene primer amplification yielded estimated nucleated cell counts. Libraries were prepared by immunoSEQ multiplex PCR; TCRdb keeps only in-frame clonotypes and omits some of them. V and J calls and clone size are given by that table; D and trimming were obtained from the DNA. Seen here are around 300,000 clones, 89% observed once, and the top ten hold approximately 2%. The sequenced material came from peripheral blood. The source is a man aged 45-65 years with acute or convalescent COVID-19.

The CDR3 DNA reads TGTGCCAGCAGCTTGGCCGCGGAGGAGACCCAGTACTTC. Encoded protein: CASSLAAEETQYF. V usage is TRBV5-4 and J usage is TRBJ2-5, with D unresolved. Looked up from germline, CDR1 is SGHNT and CDR2 is YYREEE (reference sequence). The CDR3 loop spans 13 amino acids. Trimming left V 0 bases short and J 5 bases short, with 8 bases between. The complete variable domain, with remaining parts taken from reference TRBV5-4 and TRBJ2-5, reads ETGVTQSPTHLIKTRGQQVTLRCSSQSGHNTVSWYQQALGQGPQFIFQYYREEENGRGNFPPRFSGLQFPNYSSELNVNALELDDSALYLCASSLAAEETQYFGPGTRLLVL.